This T cell receptor (beta chain) was documented in a study of PD-1 blockade in classical Hodgkin lymphoma. Assay used: immunoSEQ multiplex PCR; TCRdb lists only in-frame clones, some missing. In the table there are about 13,000 clones, approximately 79% of which are singletons. After autologous stem cell transplantation all patients relapsed, and prior brentuximab vedotin exposure differed between cohorts. Germline lookup yields CDR1 MNHEY and CDR2 SMNVEV (reference sequence). Deletions cut 8 bases from V and 7 bases from J, with 4 bases between. The CDR3 is made up of 9 amino acids. The sequence was obtained from a human donor with classical Hodgkin lymphoma. This rearrangement joins TRBV27 to TRBJ2-3, with no clear D. The sequenced sample was peripheral blood mononuclear cells (PBMCs), obtained at baseline. For the CDR3, the DNA is TGTGCCAGCTTCCATACGCAGTATTTT. Protein: CASFHTQYF.